These 17 T cell receptor beta chains came from one sample sequenced in a study of neurological immune-mediated disorders. TCRdb recomputed calls from the 5' RACE reads with MiXCR, one row per CDR3 protein. Among 84,000 or so distinct CDR3 sequences, around 4.7% were seen once, and the ten largest hold more than 5%. As to time point: longitudinal time-point 3. Specimen: PBMCs. These receptors were obtained from a woman in her sixties or seventies with multiple sclerosis.

In this sample, this clonotype turned up many times. The chain uses TRBV3-1 and TRBJ2-1; possibly TRBD1 for D (5 bases). Germline-derived CDR1 and CDR2 are LGHDT and YNNKEL (reference sequence). The CDR3 sequence is 16 residues long. Trimming removed 4 bases at V and 3 bases at J, with 16 bases between. The CDR3 here is CASSRLETVDYNEQFF. Written as DNA, the CDR3 is TGTGCCAGCAGCCGCCTCGAGACAGTAGACTACAATGAGCAGTTCTTC.

This clonotype was detected ten times or more. This rearrangement joins TRBV3-1 to TRBJ1-4; D is ambiguous. V was clipped by 3 bases and J by 5 bases, with 10 bases between them. The CDR3 has 14 amino acids. From germline, CDR1 is LGHDT and CDR2 YNNKEL (reference sequence). CDR3 amino acids: CASSHSGGNEKLFF. The CDR3 region has the DNA TGTGCCAGCAGCCATTCAGGCGGGAATGAAAAACTGTTTTTT.

As concerns this clonotype: Mismatch with germline at one junction end may stem from a read error. CDR3 region: CASSPRTENIGELFF. In nucleotides, the CDR3 is TGTGCCAGCTCACCACGGACGGAGAACATCGGGGAGCTGTTTTTT. The V and J genes are TRBV18 and TRBJ2-2; D gene uncertain. The CDR3 length is 15 residues. The germline V gene has CDR1 KGHSH and CDR2 LQKENI.

In its sample, this clonotype was seen many times. J is TRBJ2-7 and V is TRBV20-1, with a weak D call TRBD1 (5 bases). The CDR3 spans 13 residues. The ends were cut back, 3 bases at V and 2 bases at J, with 11 bases in the middle. CDR1 is DFQATT, CDR2 SNEGSKA, per germline (reference sequence). For the CDR3, the DNA is TGCAGTGCTAGGGGCAGGGCGGCCTACGAGCAGTACTTC. The encoded protein is CSARGRAAYEQYF.

This clonotype was found many times. The chain combines TRBV5-1 with TRBJ2-2; D perhaps matches TRBD2 (5 bases). V shed 3 bases and J shed 1 base, with 10 bases lying between them. The CDR3 has 15 amino acids. From germline, CDR1 is SGHRS and CDR2 YFSETQ. This chain's CDR3 is CASSSRAVNTGELFF. The CDR3 DNA reads TGCGCCAGCAGCTCGCGGGCCGTGAACACCGGGGAGCTGTTTTTT.

There are many counts of this clonotype. This chain links TRBV5-1 with TRBJ2-5, with 9 bases lining up with TRBD2. CDR3 length: 16 residues. CDR1 is SGHRS, CDR2 YFSETQ, per germline. V lost 2 bases to trimming and J lost 5 bases; unmatched junction nucleotides: 10. CDR3: CASSFKGSGGSETQYF. The DNA for the CDR3 is TGCGCCAGCAGCTTCAAGGGTAGCGGGGGTTCCGAGACCCAGTACTTC.

The table lists this clonotype with many counts. This chain links TRBV18 with TRBJ1-5; D remains unclear. V was cut by 2 bases and J by 0 bases, with 11 bases left in between. Germline CDR1 KGHSH, CDR2 LQKENI. There are 16 residues in the CDR3. The CDR3 reads CASSPSALDSNQPQHF. The CDR3 DNA reads as TGTGCCAGCTCACCATCGGCCCTTGATAGCAATCAGCCCCAGCATTTT.

This clonotype was seen ten or more times. The chain joins TRBV7-2 to TRBJ1-5, with a tentative D call TRBD1 (6 bases). The CDR3 runs 14 residues. In germline, CDR1 is SGHTA, CDR2 FQGNSA. V shed 4 bases and J shed 4 bases, with 11 bases lying between them. In DNA, the CDR3 is TGTGCCAGCAGCTCACGACAGGTTAATCAGCCCCAGCATTTT. Translating gives CASSSRQVNQPQHF.

At least ten counts were recorded for this clonotype. This sequence joins TRBV3-1 and TRBJ2-3; TRBD2 matches at 11 bases. V lost 3 bases and J lost 6; bases outside the gene matches: 8. CDR3 size: 16 residues. Germline V gene lookup returns CDR1 LGHDT and CDR2 YNNKEL (reference sequence). CDR3 residues: CASSQRIAGGPDTQYF. The CDR3, as DNA: TGTGCCAGCAGCCAGCGAATAGCGGGGGGGCCGGATACGCAGTATTTT.

In this sample, this clonotype turned up many times. This chain uses TRBV24-1 with TRBJ2-1; 9 positions match TRBD1. Germline CDR1 and CDR2: KGHDR and SFDVKD. The V gene end was trimmed by 7 bases and the J gene end by 5 bases; junction bases not matched to a gene: 11. The CDR3 sequence is 16 residues long. The CDR3 region is CATSGQQGALDNEQFF. CDR3 bases: TGTGCCACCAGCGGTCAACAGGGGGCTCTGGACAATGAGCAGTTCTTC.

This clonotype was observed many times. V usage is TRBV5-1 and J usage is TRBJ1-3, with D unresolved. From germline, CDR1 is SGHRS and CDR2 YFSETQ. This CDR3 contains 15 residues. Trimming cost V 4 bases and J 1 base, with 12 bases left between them. Here the CDR3 reads CASSPDGLSGNTIYF. The CDR3 DNA sequence: TGCGCCAGCAGCCCAGACGGATTATCTGGAAACACCATATATTTT.

In its sample, this clonotype was seen many times. The chain employs TRBV9 and TRBJ2-1; TRBD2 agrees at 11 bases. CDR1 and CDR2 from the germline V gene are SGDLS and YYNGEE. The ends lost 2 bases at V and 7 bases at J; junction bases unmatched: 5. The CDR3 sequence is 15 residues long. The CDR3 DNA reads as TGTGCCAGCAGCGTGGTAGCGGGGGGGTTAAATGAGCAGTTCTTC. Its protein is CASSVVAGGLNEQFF. Variable domain in full (rest from reference TRBV9 and TRBJ2-1): DSGVTQTPKHLITATGQRVTLRCSPRSGDLSVYWYQQSLDQGLQFLIQYYNGEERAKGNILERFSAQQFPDLHSELNLSSLELGDSALYFCASSVVAGGLNEQFFGPGTRLTVL.

At least ten counts were recorded for this clonotype. This chain joins TRBV27 and TRBJ1-1; TRBD1 matches at 9 bases. Germline V gene data show CDR1 as MNHEY and CDR2 as SMNVEV (reference sequence). This CDR3 has 14 amino acids. J lost 2 bases, V lost 10 bases, and 8 bases had no gene match. CDR3 nucleotide sequence: TGTGCCAACACGGGGACAGGGACCAACACTGAAGCTTTCTTT. Its protein is CANTGTGTNTEAFF.

There are many counts of this clonotype. V gene TRBV5-1 combines with J gene TRBJ2-1; 9 positions match TRBD1. Germline V gene data show CDR1 as SGHRS and CDR2 as YFSETQ. Unmatched junction bases numbered 6, after V lost 4 bases and J lost 4 bases. The CDR3 sequence is 15 residues long. The CDR3 protein is CASSNGQGPYNEQFF. In nucleotides, the CDR3 is TGCGCCAGCAGCAATGGACAGGGGCCTTACAATGAGCAGTTCTTC.

Ten or more counts support this clonotype. CDR3 sequence reads: CASSQARGQGDYF. CDR3 sequence (DNA): TGCGCCAGCAGCCAAGCCCGGGGGCAGGGGGACTATTTT. The J gene is TRBJ2-3, the V gene TRBV4-1, with D tentatively TRBD1 (7 bases). Germline CDR1 is MGHRA and CDR2 is YSYEKL. There are 13 residues in the CDR3. Trimming removed 1 base at V and 15 bases at J, with 17 bases between.

This clonotype was seen many times. The rearrangement uses TRBV20-1 and TRBJ2-7, with 8 bases identical to TRBD1. The germline V gene has CDR1 DFQATT and CDR2 SNEGSKA (reference sequence). The ends lost 6 bases at V and 4 bases at J; junction bases unmatched: 8. The CDR3 is made up of 13 amino acids. The CDR3 sequence is CSAPGTGLYEQYF. The CDR3 coding sequence is TGCAGTGCCCCGGGGACAGGACTGTACGAGCAGTACTTC.

This clonotype appeared many times. The rearrangement links TRBV6-5 to TRBJ1-5, with D maybe TRBD1 (6 bases). Deletions cut 5 bases from V and 3 bases from J, with 8 bases between. The CDR3 is 13 amino acids. Germline CDR1 MNHEY, CDR2 SVGAGI. The DNA of the CDR3 is TGTGCCAGCAGTAACAGGGACAATCAGCCCCAGCATTTT. Protein: CASSNRDNQPQHF.